A selection of T cell receptor beta chains follows, all from one sample in a study of blood T cell repertoires in COVID-19. Assay: immunoSEQ multiplex PCR; the TCRdb copy retains only in-frame clones and omits some. This sample yields around 79,000 clones, of which around 89% are seen a single time; about 15% belongs to the top ten. The sample taken for sequencing was peripheral blood. The source of these receptors is a man between 70 and 80 years old with active or convalescent COVID-19. The CDR3 runs from the conserved cysteine through the conserved F or W.

v_gene: TRBV6-2/TRBV6-3; j_gene: TRBJ1-1; CDR3aa: CASSYSGDRAYLMNTEAFF
v_gene: TRBV6-4; j_gene: TRBJ2-5; CDR3aa: CASSREGGETQYF
v_gene: TRBV4-3; j_gene: TRBJ1-1; CDR3aa: CASSQGRNTEAFF
v_gene: TRBV9; j_gene: TRBJ1-4; CDR3aa: CASSATGVPNEKLFF
v_gene: TRBV4-1; j_gene: TRBJ2-3; CDR3aa: CASSQLSPSTDTQYF
v_gene: TRBV30; j_gene: TRBJ1-5; CDR3aa: CAWSEGGNQPQHF
v_gene: TRBV7-9; j_gene: TRBJ1-1; CDR3aa: CASSSWTGRGAFF
v_gene: TRBV9; j_gene: TRBJ2-6; CDR3aa: CASTTGSDSGANVLTF
v_gene: TRBV5-1; j_gene: TRBJ1-2; CDR3aa: CASSLAYSEYGYTF
v_gene: TRBV18; j_gene: TRBJ2-1; CDR3aa: CASSPGQGGLNEQFF
v_gene: TRBV6-5; j_gene: TRBJ2-2; CDR3aa: CASTNLGELFF
v_gene: TRBV6-2/TRBV6-3; j_gene: TRBJ2-3; CDR3aa: CASSRLAGDTQYF
v_gene: TRBV18; j_gene: TRBJ2-5; CDR3aa: CASSGMSGGYQETQYF
v_gene: TRBV5-1; j_gene: TRBJ2-7; CDR3aa: CASSWTGGGEQYF
v_gene: TRBV5-1; j_gene: TRBJ2-1; CDR3aa: CASSLGGTALGNEQFF
v_gene: TRBV28; j_gene: TRBJ2-7; CDR3aa: CASSPSREQYF
v_gene: TRBV2; j_gene: TRBJ1-1; CDR3aa: CASNLGQLNTEAFF
v_gene: TRBV7-2; j_gene: TRBJ1-1; CDR3aa: CASSLVSGGSTEAFF
v_gene: TRBV7-3; j_gene: TRBJ1-2; CDR3aa: CASSLTGTGKSGYTF
v_gene: TRBV19; j_gene: TRBJ2-3; CDR3aa: CASIGGTPPGSAQYF
v_gene: TRBV12-3/TRBV12-4; j_gene: TRBJ2-3; CDR3aa: CASSSPTDTQYF
v_gene: TRBV4-1; j_gene: TRBJ2-1; CDR3aa: CASSQDPGLSSYNEQFF
v_gene: TRBV27; j_gene: TRBJ2-1; CDR3aa: CASSLGLAGLDEQFF
v_gene: TRBV4-1; j_gene: TRBJ2-3; CDR3aa: CASSQGPSTDTQYF
v_gene: TRBV6-6; j_gene: TRBJ1-5; CDR3aa: CASSSNRERAQHF
v_gene: TRBV2; j_gene: TRBJ2-3; CDR3aa: CASRAGTASTDTQYF
v_gene: TRBV5-4; j_gene: TRBJ1-4; CDR3aa: CASSLTGARGEKLFF
v_gene: TRBV5-1; j_gene: TRBJ1-5; CDR3aa: CASSYSVRQRSNQPQHF
v_gene: TRBV19; j_gene: TRBJ2-2; CDR3aa: CASSPAGGATGELFF
v_gene: TRBV27; j_gene: TRBJ2-1; CDR3aa: CASRRDRVIMGQFF
v_gene: TRBV28; j_gene: TRBJ2-7; CDR3aa: CASSLGTGAYHLSYEQYF
v_gene: TRBV14; j_gene: TRBJ1-2; CDR3aa: CASSLQELDGYTF
v_gene: TRBV25-1; j_gene: TRBJ1-2; CDR3aa: CASSVSGSLNYGYTF
v_gene: TRBV12-3/TRBV12-4; j_gene: TRBJ1-5; CDR3aa: CASSFRNQPQHF
v_gene: TRBV7-2; j_gene: TRBJ2-3; CDR3aa: CASSPSGRWADTQYF
v_gene: TRBV9; j_gene: TRBJ2-3; CDR3aa: CASSAASGETDTQYF
v_gene: TRBV2; j_gene: TRBJ2-7; CDR3aa: CASSPSGTGEYEQYF
v_gene: TRBV5-1; j_gene: TRBJ1-2; CDR3aa: CASSPDGSYGYTF
v_gene: TRBV7-9; j_gene: TRBJ2-1; CDR3aa: CASRVTSTGGNNEQFF
v_gene: TRBV3-1/TRBV3-2; j_gene: TRBJ1-2; CDR3aa: CASSQDWGTANYGYTF
v_gene: TRBV7-7; j_gene: TRBJ1-4; CDR3aa: CASSSTRGRPNEKLFF
v_gene: TRBV5-1; j_gene: TRBJ1-6; CDR3aa: CASSPNRGSSYNSPLHF
v_gene: TRBV12-3/TRBV12-4; j_gene: TRBJ1-2; CDR3aa: CASSWGQANGYTF
v_gene: TRBV11-3; j_gene: TRBJ2-2; CDR3aa: CASSPRTGRTGELFF
v_gene: TRBV19; j_gene: TRBJ1-5; CDR3aa: CASSIGGNRGTQPQHF
v_gene: TRBV3-1/TRBV3-2; j_gene: TRBJ2-7; CDR3aa: CASSQTSGSGFEQYF
v_gene: TRBV30; j_gene: TRBJ1-1; CDR3aa: CAWSVQVVSFPEAFF
v_gene: TRBV5-1; j_gene: TRBJ2-2; CDR3aa: CASSWTGGTGELFF
v_gene: TRBV6-5; j_gene: TRBJ2-7; CDR3aa: CASSYTQKNYEQYF
v_gene: TRBV28; j_gene: TRBJ2-2; CDR3aa: CASSRTGGYTYLANTGELFF
v_gene: TRBV11-2; j_gene: TRBJ2-5; CDR3aa: CASSLGTVWGETQYF